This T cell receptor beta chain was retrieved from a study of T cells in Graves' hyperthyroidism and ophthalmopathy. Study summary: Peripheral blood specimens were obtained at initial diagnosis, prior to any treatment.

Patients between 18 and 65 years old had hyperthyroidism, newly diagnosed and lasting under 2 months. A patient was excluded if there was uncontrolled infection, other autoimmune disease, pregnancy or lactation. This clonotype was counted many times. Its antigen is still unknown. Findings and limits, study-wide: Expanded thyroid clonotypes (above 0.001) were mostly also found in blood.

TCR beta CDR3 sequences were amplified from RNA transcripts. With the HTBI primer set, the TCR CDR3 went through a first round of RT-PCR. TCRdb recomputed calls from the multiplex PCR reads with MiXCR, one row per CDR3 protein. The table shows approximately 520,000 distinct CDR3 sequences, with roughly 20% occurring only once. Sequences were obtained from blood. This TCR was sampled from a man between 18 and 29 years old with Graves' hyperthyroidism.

For the CDR3, the DNA is TGCGCCAGCAGCTTGGGGGCGACGAACACCGGGGAGCTGTTTTTT. Its translation is CASSLGATNTGELFF. The chain is built from TRBV5-1 and TRBJ2-2; no definite D call. Trimming left V 0 bases short and J 0 bases short, with 6 bases between. The CDR3 is made up of 15 amino acids. Germline CDR1 SGHRS, CDR2 YFSETQ.